These 15 T cell receptor beta chains came from one sample sequenced in a study of cytomegalovirus exposure and HLA in healthy donors. Measured with immunoSEQ multiplex PCR; TCRdb has only the in-frame clones, and not every one. The data hold approximately 65,000 clones, with approximately 97% observed a single time. Sequenced input: PBMCs. All receptors derive from a man between 18 and 35 years old in good health and CMV-seronegative.

This chain links TRBV7-9 with TRBJ1-3; D gene ambiguous. CDR3 length equals 14 residues. Germline lookup yields CDR1 SEHNR and CDR2 FQNEAQ (reference sequence). V lost 4 bases, J lost 4 bases, and 11 bases lay in between. CDR3 region: CASSSTLIGNTIYF. In nucleotides, the CDR3 is TGTGCCAGCAGCTCTACTTTAATCGGAAACACCATATATTTT.

This rearrangement joins TRBV9 to TRBJ2-1; D remains ambiguous. The CDR3 is made up of 15 amino acids. Per germline, CDR1 SGDLS and CDR2 YYNGEE. Between the trimmed V and J ends, which lost 0 bases and 2 bases, there was a span of 9 bases. The CDR3 DNA sequence: TGTGCCAGCAGCGTAGATCCAGGCCCCTACAATGAGCAGTTCTTC. It codes for CASSVDPGPYNEQFF.

The V gene is TRBV28, the J gene TRBJ1-1; D unclear. The V end lost 2 bases, the J end lost 2 bases, and 18 bases lay between the germline ends. This CDR3 comprises 17 residues. Germline assignment: CDR1 MDHEN and CDR2 SYDVKM. For the CDR3, the DNA is TGTGCCAGCAGTTTAGTCCTCCGGAGTTTGGCCAACACTGAAGCTTTCTTT. It codes for CASSLVLRSLANTEAFF.

The chain couples TRBV29-1 to TRBJ2-5; D is possibly TRBD1 (6 bases). CDR1 and CDR2 (germline): SQVTM, ANQGSEA. The CDR3 consists of 13 residues. The V end lost 3 bases, the J end lost 2 bases, and 10 bases lay between the germline ends. This chain's CDR3 is CSVDWQGQETQYF. CDR3 DNA: TGCAGCGTTGACTGGCAGGGGCAAGAGACCCAGTACTTC.

The chain is built from TRBV6-6 and TRBJ1-1; no clear D gene. V was clipped by 0 bases and J by 3 bases, with 8 bases between them. This CDR3 has 14 amino acids. The V gene's germline CDR1 is MNHNY and CDR2 SVGAGI (reference sequence). The CDR3 nucleotides read TGTGCCAGCAGTTACTCCGGGTTATACACTGAAGCTTTCTTT. Translated, it gives CASSYSGLYTEAFF.

This sequence joins TRBV14 and TRBJ1-1, with 7 bases that match TRBD1. The length of the CDR3 is 14 residues. Germline CDR1 reads SGHDN; CDR2 reads FVKESK. Trimming at V came to 5 bases and at J to 0 bases, leaving 3 bases not matched to a gene. For the CDR3, the DNA is TGTGCCAGCAGCTCGGACAGGTTGAACACTGAAGCTTTCTTT. This sequence encodes CASSSDRLNTEAFF. Supplemented by reference TRBV14 and TRBJ1-1, the full variable domain reads EAGVTQFPSHSVIEKGQTVTLRCDPISGHDNLYWYRRVMGKEIKFLLHFVKESKQDESGMPNNRFLAERTGGTYSTLKVQPAELEDSGVYFCASSSDRLNTEAFFGQGTRLTVV.

The V and J genes are TRBV4-2 and TRBJ2-3; 11 bases are shared with TRBD2. Germline V gene sequence: CDR1 LGHNA, CDR2 YNFKEQ. Trimming at V came to 1 base and at J to 4 bases, leaving 1 base not matched to a gene. CDR3 length: 15 residues. The CDR3 reads CASSQGLAGPDTQYF. The CDR3 DNA reads TGTGCCAGCAGCCAAGGACTAGCGGGACCAGATACGCAGTATTTT.

CDR3 sequence: CASGLAGYQETQYF. CDR3 bases: TGTGCCAGTGGACTAGCGGGATACCAAGAGACCCAGTACTTC. J is TRBJ2-5 and V is TRBV19; 12 nucleotides line up with TRBD2. Germline V gives CDR1 LNHDA, CDR2 SQIVND (reference sequence). The CDR3 spans 14 residues. V dropped 8 bases and J dropped 0; count of bases not matched to a gene: 1.

Details on this clone: The junction departs from germline at one end; a sequencing error may be responsible. The chain is built from TRBV7-7 and TRBJ2-1, with D possibly being TRBD1 (6 bases). Germline lookup yields CDR1 SSHAT and CDR2 FNYEAQ (reference sequence). The CDR3 spans 15 residues. CDR3 sequence: CASSPDGTGYNEQFF. CDR3 sequence (DNA): TGTGCTAGCAGCCCGGATGGCACAGGGTACAATGAGCAGTTCTTC.

V usage is TRBV5-5 and J usage is TRBJ2-7; 7 bases match TRBD1. Germline assignment: CDR1 SGHKS and CDR2 YYEKEE (reference sequence). CDR3 length: 14 amino acids. J was trimmed by 1 base and V by 3 bases; bases with no gene match: 4. CDR3 sequence: CASSSTGYSYEQYF. The CDR3 DNA reads TGTGCCAGCAGCTCGACAGGGTATTCCTACGAGCAGTACTTC.

J is TRBJ1-1 and V is TRBV11-3; the match to TRBD1 covers 11 bases. Germline values: CDR1 SGHNT, CDR2 YENEEA. V lost 5 bases to trimming and J lost 11 bases; unmatched junction nucleotides: 7. The CDR3 is 13 residues long. CDR3 sequence: CASSTGQGAGAFF. The CDR3 bases are TGTGCCAGCAGCACTGGACAGGGGGCCGGCGCTTTCTTT.

The chain carries TRBV21-1 and TRBJ1-5; the DNA was not compared with TRBD1, the D call given in the table. TRBV21-1 is designated a pseudogene. The CDR3 runs to 16 residues. This chain's CDR3 is CASSLGQAISNQPQHF. The CDR3 coding sequence is TGTGCCAGCAGCCTCGGACAGGCCATTAGCAATCAGCCCCAGCATTTT.

The rearrangement links TRBV27 to TRBJ2-3; 8 nucleotides agree with TRBD2. The CDR3 sequence is 14 residues long. V was pared by 5 bases and J by 5 bases, with 6 bases of the junction left unmatched. Germline CDR1 reads MNHEY; CDR2 reads SMNVEV (reference sequence). CDR3 amino acids: CASSLSGIGDTQYF. As DNA, the CDR3 is TGTGCCAGCAGTCTTAGCGGGATTGGAGATACGCAGTATTTT.

V and J are TRBV10-2 and TRBJ2-3; D remains unclear. This CDR3 is built from 14 residues. The V end lost 4 bases, the J end lost 0 bases, and 8 bases lay between the germline ends. The V gene's germline CDR1 is WSHSY and CDR2 SAAADI. As DNA, the CDR3 is TGCGCCAGCAGTGTTGTGACTAGCACAGATACGCAGTATTTT. It translates to CASSVVTSTDTQYF.

The rearrangement joins TRBV7-9 to TRBJ2-7, with TRBD2 identical over 11 bases. Germline assignment: CDR1 SEHNR and CDR2 FQNEAQ (reference sequence). Trimming cost V 5 bases and J 6 bases; bases outside gene matches: 12. The CDR3 has 16 residues. The CDR3 here is CASSPSGGRLTAEQYF. In DNA form, the CDR3 reads TGTGCCAGCAGCCCTAGCGGGGGGCGCCTGACTGCCGAGCAGTACTTC. Looking up the rest from reference TRBV7-9 and TRBJ2-7 gives the full variable domain: DTGVSQNPRHKITKRGQNVTFRCDPISEHNRLYWYRQTLGQGPEFLTYFQNEAQLEKSRLLSDRFSAERPKGSFSTLEIQRTEQGDSAMYLCASSPSGGRLTAEQYFGPGTRLTVT.